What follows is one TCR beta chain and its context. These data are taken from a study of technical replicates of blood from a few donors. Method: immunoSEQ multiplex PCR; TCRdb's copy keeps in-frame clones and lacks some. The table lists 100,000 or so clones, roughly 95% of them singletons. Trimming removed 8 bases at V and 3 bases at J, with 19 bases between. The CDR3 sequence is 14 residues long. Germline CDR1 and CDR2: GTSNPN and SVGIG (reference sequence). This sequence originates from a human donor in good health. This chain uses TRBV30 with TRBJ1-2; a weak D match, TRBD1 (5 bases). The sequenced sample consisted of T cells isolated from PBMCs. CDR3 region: CAGTSLQGHYGYTF. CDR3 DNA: TGTGCCGGCACCTCCCTCCAGGGCCACTATGGCTACACCTTC.